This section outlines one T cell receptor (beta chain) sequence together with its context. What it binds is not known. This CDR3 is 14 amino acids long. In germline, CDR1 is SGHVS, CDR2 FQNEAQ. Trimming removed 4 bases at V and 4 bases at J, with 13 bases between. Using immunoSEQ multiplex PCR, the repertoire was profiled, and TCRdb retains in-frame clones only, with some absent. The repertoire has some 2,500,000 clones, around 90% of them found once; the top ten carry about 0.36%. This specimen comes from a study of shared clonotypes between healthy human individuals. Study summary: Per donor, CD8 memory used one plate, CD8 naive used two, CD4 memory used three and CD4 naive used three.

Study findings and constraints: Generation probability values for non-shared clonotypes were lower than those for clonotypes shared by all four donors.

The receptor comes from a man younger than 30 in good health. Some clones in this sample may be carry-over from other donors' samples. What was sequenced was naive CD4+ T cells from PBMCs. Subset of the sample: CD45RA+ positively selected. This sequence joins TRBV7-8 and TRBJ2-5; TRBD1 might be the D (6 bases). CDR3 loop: CASSSSTGGETQYF. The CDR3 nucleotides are TGTGCCAGCAGCTCGTCGACAGGAGGAGAGACCCAGTACTTC.